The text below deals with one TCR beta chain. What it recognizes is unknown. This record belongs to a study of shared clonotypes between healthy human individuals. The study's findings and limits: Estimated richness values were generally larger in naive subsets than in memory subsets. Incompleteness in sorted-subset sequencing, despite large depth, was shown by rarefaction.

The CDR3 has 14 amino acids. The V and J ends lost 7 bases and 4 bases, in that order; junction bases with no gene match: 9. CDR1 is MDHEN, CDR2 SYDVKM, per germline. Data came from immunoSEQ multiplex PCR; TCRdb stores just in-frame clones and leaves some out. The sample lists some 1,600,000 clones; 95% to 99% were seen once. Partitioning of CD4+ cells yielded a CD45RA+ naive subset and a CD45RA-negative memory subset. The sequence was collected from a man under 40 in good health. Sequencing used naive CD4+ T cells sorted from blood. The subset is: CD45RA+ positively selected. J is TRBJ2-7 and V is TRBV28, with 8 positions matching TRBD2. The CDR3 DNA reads TGTGCCAGCAAAAGCGGGAGCCACGGGTACGAGCAGTACTTC. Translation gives CASKSGSHGYEQYF.